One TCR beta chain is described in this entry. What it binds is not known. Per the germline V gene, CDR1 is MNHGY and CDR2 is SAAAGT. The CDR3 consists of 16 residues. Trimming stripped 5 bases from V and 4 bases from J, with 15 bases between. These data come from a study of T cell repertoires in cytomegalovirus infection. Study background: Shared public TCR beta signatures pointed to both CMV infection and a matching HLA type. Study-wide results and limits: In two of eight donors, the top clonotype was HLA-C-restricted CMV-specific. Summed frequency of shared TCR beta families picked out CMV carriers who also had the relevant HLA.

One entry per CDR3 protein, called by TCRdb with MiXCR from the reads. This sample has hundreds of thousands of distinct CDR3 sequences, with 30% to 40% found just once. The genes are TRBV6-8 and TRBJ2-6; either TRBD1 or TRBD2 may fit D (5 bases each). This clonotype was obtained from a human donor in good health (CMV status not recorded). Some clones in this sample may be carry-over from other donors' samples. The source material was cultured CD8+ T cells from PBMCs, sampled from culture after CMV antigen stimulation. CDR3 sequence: CASSDGAGSGANVLTF. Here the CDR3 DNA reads TGTGCCAGCAGTGACGGGGCCGGGTCCGGGGCCAACGTCCTGACTTTC.